The clone carrying this TCR beta chain was picked up many times. The sample comes from a study of molecular identifiers for immune sequencing clone quantification. TCRdb reprocessed the PCR reads via MiXCR and lists one record per CDR3 protein. This sample has about half a million distinct CDR3 sequences; around 25% occur once, and the top ten carry roughly 0.77%. The CDR3 runs 17 residues. Trimming pared 2 bases from V and 6 bases from J, leaving 22 bases between. Germline V gene lookup returns CDR1 ENHRY and CDR2 SYGVKD. The sequence derives from a human donor in good health. Some libraries in this study had Jurkat cell RNA spiked in. Specimen: naive CD8+ T cells from blood, with Jurkat cell RNA spiked in. The subset was: FACS-sorted CD8+CD4-CCR7+CD45RA+ naive T cells. The V gene is TRBV10-3, the J gene TRBJ1-1; TRBD1 might be the D (6 bases). CDR3 region: CAISELGTTASGAEAFF. The CDR3 DNA sequence: TGTGCCATCAGTGAGCTAGGGACAACTGCATCGGGAGCTGAAGCTTTCTTT.